This T cell receptor (beta chain) was identified in a study of quantifying T cell responses using KT2 cells. About the study: Reverse transcription used primers in the TCR alpha and beta constant regions. The T4 ligation step was estimated to exceed 9.5% efficiency under optimum conditions.

The CDR3 covers 14 residues. Trimming took 6 bases from V and 2 from J, leaving 12 bases between them. In regard to this clonotype: The CDR3 ends on some other residue instead of the conserved phenylalanine or tryptophan, so this is likely a read error.

The cDNA 3' end received a ligated oligonucleotide with a UMI. First-round PCR used approximately 4 cycles and beta primers RC1.1 and RC1.2 covering TRBC1 and TRBC2. Separate processing of TCR alpha and beta chains began at the second PCR. TCRdb reprocessed the UMI-ligation and nested PCR reads via MiXCR and lists one record per CDR3 protein. The data show around 30,000 distinct CDR3 sequences, about 9.4% seen once. KT2, a clone with a known TCR, was spiked into unfractionated PBMC. Fixed numbers of PBMC received varying amounts of KT2 cells. This clonotype originated in a human donor. The sample consisted of PBMCs spiked with cells of the T cell clone KT2. V usage is TRBV12-3 or TRBV12-4 and J usage is TRBJ2-3; perhaps TRBD1 as D (6 bases). The DNA for the CDR3 is TGTGCCAGCAGGGGGGCGCCGGACACAGATACGCAGTATTTG. Translated: CASRGAPDTDTQYL.